A single sample gave rise to the 26 T cell receptor beta chains below, sequenced in a study of T-cell reconstitution after alpha-beta-depleted transplantation in children. The authors prepared the TCRbeta library with unique molecular identifiers. Via MiXCR, TCRdb re-called the PCR reads, giving one row per CDR3 protein. The profile shows 610,000 or so distinct CDR3 sequences, roughly 27% of them singletons. The sample was PBMCs, taken before TCRalphabeta/CD19-depleted stem cell transplant. Receptors were obtained from a boy under three years old with Wiskott-Aldrich syndrome, due to receive a stem cell transplant.

This clonotype was found a few times. The chain links TRBV5-5 to TRBJ1-5, with D unclear. CDR1 is SGHKS, CDR2 YYEKEE, per germline (reference sequence). Between the trimmed V and J ends, which lost 4 bases and 0 bases, there was a span of 11 bases. This CDR3 contains 15 residues. CDR3 amino acids: CASSPDTYSNQPQHF. Written as DNA, the CDR3 is TGTGCCAGCAGCCCAGACACCTATAGCAATCAGCCCCAGCATTTT.

J is TRBJ2-1 and V is TRBV20-1; 9 bases are shared with TRBD2. The V and J ends lost 0 bases and 4 bases, in that order; junction bases with no gene match: 4. The CDR3 consists of 15 residues. Germline V gives CDR1 DFQATT, CDR2 SNEGSKA (reference sequence). The CDR3 spells CSARDKLAGYNEQFF. As DNA, the CDR3 is TGCAGTGCTAGAGATAAACTAGCGGGTTACAATGAGCAGTTCTTC.

The rearrangement links TRBV5-1 to TRBJ2-1; 11 bases agree with TRBD2. Germline V gives CDR1 SGHRS, CDR2 YFSETQ. The CDR3 runs 15 residues. Trimming removed 4 bases from V and 5 bases from J; junction bases left unmatched: 5. The CDR3 coding sequence is TGCGCCAGCAGCATCACTAGCGGGAGTAACAATGAGCAGTTCTTC. Encoded protein: CASSITSGSNNEQFF.

V usage is TRBV28 and J usage is TRBJ2-4; no clear D gene. The CDR3 sequence is 15 residues long. CDR1 is MDHEN and CDR2 is SYDVKM in the germline V gene. Between the trimmed V and J ends, which lost 1 base and 1 base, there was a span of 8 bases. The CDR3 here is CASSLLISAKNIQYF. CDR3 coding DNA: TGTGCCAGCAGTTTATTAATCTCTGCCAAAAACATTCAGTACTTC.

For the CDR3, the DNA is TGCGCCAGCAGCCTAGCGGGAGGGAGAAACAATGAGCAGTTCTTC. This gives the protein CASSLAGGRNNEQFF. V and J are TRBV4-1 and TRBJ2-1; TRBD2 matches 11 bases. This CDR3 is 15 amino acids long. Per the germline V gene, CDR1 is MGHRA and CDR2 is YSYEKL. After removal of 4 bases from V and 5 bases from J, the junction contained 4 bases not matched to a gene.

This chain joins TRBV5-1 and TRBJ2-2; the match to TRBD1 covers 8 bases. Germline trimming cut 4 bases from V and 4 bases from J; bases unmatched to any gene: 6. This CDR3 contains 15 residues. CDR1 is SGHRS and CDR2 is YFSETQ in the germline V gene. CDR3: CASSGQGLGTGELFF. CDR3 DNA sequence: TGCGCCAGCAGCGGACAGGGTCTTGGCACCGGGGAGCTGTTTTTT.

The CDR3 protein is CASSLGTYTYNEQFF. The CDR3 bases are TGTGCCAGCAGTTTGGGGACTTACACCTACAATGAGCAGTTCTTC. V usage is TRBV12-3 or TRBV12-4 and J usage is TRBJ2-1; a possible D gene is TRBD2 (6 bases). The CDR3 is 15 residues long. V was clipped by 3 bases and J by 2 bases, with 11 bases between them.

The sample holds one count of this clonotype. V is TRBV15 and J is TRBJ1-1; D is ambiguous. The V gene's germline CDR1 is LNHNV and CDR2 YYDKDF (reference sequence). The CDR3 sequence is 13 residues long. The ends were cut back, 4 bases at V and 0 bases at J, with 6 bases in the middle. Here the CDR3 reads CATSIHMNTEAFF. The CDR3, as DNA: TGTGCCACCAGCATCCACATGAACACTGAAGCTTTCTTT.

The chain uses TRBV12-3 or TRBV12-4 and TRBJ2-7; 7 bases are a match to TRBD2. The CDR3 spans 14 residues. The ends lost 6 bases at V and 2 bases at J; junction bases unmatched: 7. In DNA form, the CDR3 reads TGTGCCAGCAGACCAAGCGGGACCACCTACGAGCAGTACTTC. This sequence encodes CASRPSGTTYEQYF.

This clonotype was seen more than once but under ten times. V and J are TRBV7-9 and TRBJ1-2; 9 nucleotides line up with TRBD1. CDR1 and CDR2 from the germline V gene are SEHNR and FQNEAQ (reference sequence). Losses at the gene ends were 5 bases for V and 5 bases for J; bases not matched to a gene: 6. This CDR3 comprises 14 residues. In DNA, the CDR3 is TGTGCCAGCAGCGAAGGACAGGGGCCTTATGGCTACACCTTC. Encoded protein: CASSEGQGPYGYTF.

V and J are TRBV5-1 and TRBJ2-1, with 7 bases matching TRBD2. The CDR3 consists of 14 residues. V dropped 2 bases and J dropped 10; count of bases not matched to a gene: 9. The germline V gene has CDR1 SGHRS and CDR2 YFSETQ. The DNA of the CDR3 is TGCGCCAGCAGCTTAGGACGAACCGGGAGGGAGCAGTTCTTC. This sequence encodes CASSLGRTGREQFF.

In DNA, the CDR3 is TGTGCCAGCAGTACCAGTCGGGCTAGCACAGATACGCAGTATTTT. As protein: CASSTSRASTDTQYF. The V and J genes are TRBV12-3 or TRBV12-4 and TRBJ2-3; D unresolved. The V end was cut by 5 bases, the J end by 0 bases, with 12 bases between. The CDR3 runs to 15 residues.

This clonotype was seen a few times. The chain joins TRBV28 to TRBJ1-5; TRBD1 matches 7 bases. This CDR3 is built from 15 residues. V shed 6 bases and J 3 bases; nucleotides not matched to a gene: 8. Germline CDR1 and CDR2: MDHEN and SYDVKM. CDR3 DNA sequence: TGTGCCAGCAGCCCTGGACAGGCAGCCAATCAGCCCCAGCATTTT. It encodes CASSPGQAANQPQHF.

The chain has TRBV5-1 and TRBJ2-7, with TRBD2 identical over 14 bases. V shed 5 bases and J 6 bases; nucleotides not matched to a gene: 7. The V gene's germline CDR1 is SGHRS and CDR2 YFSETQ. This CDR3 has 15 residues. CDR3 region: CASSSGLAGGPEQYF. The CDR3, as DNA: TGCGCCAGCAGTTCAGGACTAGCGGGAGGACCCGAGCAGTACTTC.

The gene calls are TRBV7-6 and TRBJ2-5; D gene unclear. This CDR3 is built from 13 residues. CDR1 and CDR2 from the germline V gene are SGHVS and FNYEAQ. V lost 0 bases, J lost 6 bases, and 8 bases lay in between. The CDR3, as DNA: TGTGCCAGCAGCTTAGCTCGGTGGCAGACCCAGTACTTC. Translation: CASSLARWQTQYF.

The J gene is TRBJ2-1, the V gene TRBV12-3 or TRBV12-4; D tentatively fits TRBD1 or TRBD2 (5 bases each). The CDR3 is 15 amino acids. V was clipped by 6 bases and J by 4 bases, with 16 bases between them. The CDR3 region is CASSSLSGAYNEQFF. CDR3 nucleotide sequence: TGTGCCAGCAGCTCCCTATCCGGGGCTTACAATGAGCAGTTCTTC.

V gene TRBV27 combines with J gene TRBJ2-1; tentative D call: TRBD2 (5 bases). Germline lookup yields CDR1 MNHEY and CDR2 SMNVEV (reference sequence). The CDR3 loop spans 16 amino acids. Trimming removed 2 bases from V and 0 bases from J, with 11 bases in between. The CDR3 here is CASSLRGLNSYNEQFF. CDR3 in DNA: TGTGCCAGCAGTTTACGGGGATTGAACTCCTACAATGAGCAGTTCTTC.

The gene calls are TRBV28 and TRBJ2-7; possible D gene TRBD2, 5 bases. In germline, CDR1 is MDHEN, CDR2 SYDVKM. CDR3 length equals 14 residues. The V and J ends lost 5 bases and 3 bases respectively, with 14 bases between them. The CDR3 sequence is CASSPGGRGYEQYF. In DNA, the CDR3 is TGTGCCAGCAGTCCGGGCGGCCGGGGCTACGAGCAGTACTTC.

This clonotype was observed a few times. This chain links TRBV5-1 with TRBJ2-1; tentatively, D is TRBD1 (6 bases). Germline CDR1 SGHRS, CDR2 YFSETQ. This CDR3 contains 17 residues. Trimming pared 4 bases from V and 14 bases from J, leaving 31 bases between. The CDR3 spells CASSAKMARGRAEGEFF. DNA of the CDR3: TGCGCCAGCAGCGCAAAAATGGCCAGGGGCCGGGCAGAAGGCGAGTTCTTC.

This clonotype was seen only a few times. This sequence joins TRBV20-1 and TRBJ2-7; 8 bases map to TRBD2. With 3 bases clipped from V and 3 bases from J, the junction kept 13 bases outside the gene matches. The CDR3 consists of 16 residues. CDR1 and CDR2 from the germline V gene are DFQATT and SNEGSKA (reference sequence). The CDR3 loop is CSASGVTSGGDYEQYF. The CDR3 nucleotides are TGCAGTGCTAGTGGGGTTACTAGCGGAGGGGACTACGAGCAGTACTTC.

A few counts support this clonotype. The CDR3 here is CASSLVPARYNEQFF. The CDR3 coding sequence is TGTGCCAGCAGCTTAGTTCCGGCTAGGTACAATGAGCAGTTCTTC. The chain recombines TRBV11-2 with TRBJ2-1, with no clear D. The CDR3 sequence is 15 residues long. The ends were cut back, 1 base at V and 4 bases at J, with 11 bases in the middle. Looked up from germline, CDR1 is SGHAT and CDR2 is FQNNGV.

This clonotype came up a few times. This sequence joins TRBV29-1 and TRBJ2-6, with D possibly matching TRBD2 (5 bases). This CDR3 comprises 13 residues. Per germline, CDR1 SQVTM and CDR2 ANQGSEA. V was pared by 4 bases and J by 2 bases, with 6 bases between. The CDR3 DNA sequence: TGCAGCGTTGTCGGGGCTGGGGCCAACGTCCTGACTTTC. It yields the protein CSVVGAGANVLTF. Full variable domain (remainder filled in from reference TRBV29-1 and TRBJ2-6): SAVISQKPSRDICQRGTSLTIQCQVDSQVTMMFWYRQQPGQSLTLIATANQGSEATYESGFVIDKFPISRPNLTFSTLTVSNMSPEDSSIYLCSVVGAGANVLTFGAGSRLTVL.

V usage is TRBV25-1 and J usage is TRBJ2-6; possible D gene TRBD1, 6 bases. The CDR3 is made up of 20 amino acids. V was clipped by 3 bases and J by 4 bases, with 25 bases between them. From germline, CDR1 is MGHDK and CDR2 SYGVNS. The CDR3 nucleotides are TGTGCCAGCAGTGATGTTGTCGGTGGCAGGGGAGTTGGCGGGGCCAACGTCCTGACTTTC. Translated: CASSDVVGGRGVGGANVLTF.

This clonotype came up once. J is TRBJ1-2 and V is TRBV12-3 or TRBV12-4; D is perhaps TRBD1 (5 bases). The CDR3 covers 12 residues. The germline V and J ends were trimmed by 5 bases and 7 bases, with 11 bases remaining between them. In DNA form, the CDR3 reads TGTGCCAGCAGTCCGTACCAGGGTGGCTACACCTTC. The encoded protein is CASSPYQGGYTF.

This clonotype was seen more than once but under ten times. V gene TRBV7-2 combines with J gene TRBJ2-7; perhaps TRBD2 as D (6 bases). With 7 bases removed from V and 7 bases from J, the gap between germline ends came to 17 bases. Germline V gene data show CDR1 as SGHTA and CDR2 as FQGNSA. The CDR3 totals 13 residues. CDR3 sequence reads: CASTPGASVEQYF. Written as DNA, the CDR3 is TGTGCCAGCACCCCCGGGGCTAGCGTAGAGCAGTACTTC.

There are a few counts of this clonotype. The DNA for the CDR3 is TGTGCCAGTAGACAAGGACAGGGAGGTTGGACTGAAGCTTTCTTT. Translating it yields CASRQGQGGWTEAFF. This rearrangement joins TRBV19 to TRBJ1-1, with 8 bases fitting TRBD1. The CDR3 has 15 amino acids. The V gene end was trimmed by 6 bases and the J gene end by 5 bases; junction bases not matched to a gene: 11. The V gene's germline CDR1 is LNHDA and CDR2 SQIVND (reference sequence).